What follows is one TCR beta chain and its context. The V gene's germline CDR1 is LNHDA and CDR2 SQIVND (reference sequence). Trimming took off 8 bases at V and 6 bases at J, with 17 bases between the two ends. The CDR3 consists of 14 residues. This sample was included in a study of CD8 T cells in Susac syndrome. An amount of RNA that ranged from roughly 0.5 to 1 ug was reverse transcribed with random hexamers. TCRdb re-derived calls from the immunoSEQ multiplex PCR reads in MiXCR, one entry per CDR3 protein. Here the sample spans 100,000 to 150,000 distinct CDR3 sequences, roughly 94% being singletons. Controls comprised healthy donors matched for age and sex. The TEMRA cells underwent FACS enrichment, while the CD8+ and CD4+ T cells underwent negative isolation.

The rearrangement uses TRBV19 and TRBJ1-5, with TRBD1 as a possible D gene (6 bases). The specimen sequenced was CD4+ T cells from PBMCs. This sequence originates from a human donor in good health. This CDR3 reads CASGPQGGTQPQHF. CDR3 DNA sequence: TGTGCCAGTGGCCCACAGGGCGGGACTCAGCCCCAGCATTTT.